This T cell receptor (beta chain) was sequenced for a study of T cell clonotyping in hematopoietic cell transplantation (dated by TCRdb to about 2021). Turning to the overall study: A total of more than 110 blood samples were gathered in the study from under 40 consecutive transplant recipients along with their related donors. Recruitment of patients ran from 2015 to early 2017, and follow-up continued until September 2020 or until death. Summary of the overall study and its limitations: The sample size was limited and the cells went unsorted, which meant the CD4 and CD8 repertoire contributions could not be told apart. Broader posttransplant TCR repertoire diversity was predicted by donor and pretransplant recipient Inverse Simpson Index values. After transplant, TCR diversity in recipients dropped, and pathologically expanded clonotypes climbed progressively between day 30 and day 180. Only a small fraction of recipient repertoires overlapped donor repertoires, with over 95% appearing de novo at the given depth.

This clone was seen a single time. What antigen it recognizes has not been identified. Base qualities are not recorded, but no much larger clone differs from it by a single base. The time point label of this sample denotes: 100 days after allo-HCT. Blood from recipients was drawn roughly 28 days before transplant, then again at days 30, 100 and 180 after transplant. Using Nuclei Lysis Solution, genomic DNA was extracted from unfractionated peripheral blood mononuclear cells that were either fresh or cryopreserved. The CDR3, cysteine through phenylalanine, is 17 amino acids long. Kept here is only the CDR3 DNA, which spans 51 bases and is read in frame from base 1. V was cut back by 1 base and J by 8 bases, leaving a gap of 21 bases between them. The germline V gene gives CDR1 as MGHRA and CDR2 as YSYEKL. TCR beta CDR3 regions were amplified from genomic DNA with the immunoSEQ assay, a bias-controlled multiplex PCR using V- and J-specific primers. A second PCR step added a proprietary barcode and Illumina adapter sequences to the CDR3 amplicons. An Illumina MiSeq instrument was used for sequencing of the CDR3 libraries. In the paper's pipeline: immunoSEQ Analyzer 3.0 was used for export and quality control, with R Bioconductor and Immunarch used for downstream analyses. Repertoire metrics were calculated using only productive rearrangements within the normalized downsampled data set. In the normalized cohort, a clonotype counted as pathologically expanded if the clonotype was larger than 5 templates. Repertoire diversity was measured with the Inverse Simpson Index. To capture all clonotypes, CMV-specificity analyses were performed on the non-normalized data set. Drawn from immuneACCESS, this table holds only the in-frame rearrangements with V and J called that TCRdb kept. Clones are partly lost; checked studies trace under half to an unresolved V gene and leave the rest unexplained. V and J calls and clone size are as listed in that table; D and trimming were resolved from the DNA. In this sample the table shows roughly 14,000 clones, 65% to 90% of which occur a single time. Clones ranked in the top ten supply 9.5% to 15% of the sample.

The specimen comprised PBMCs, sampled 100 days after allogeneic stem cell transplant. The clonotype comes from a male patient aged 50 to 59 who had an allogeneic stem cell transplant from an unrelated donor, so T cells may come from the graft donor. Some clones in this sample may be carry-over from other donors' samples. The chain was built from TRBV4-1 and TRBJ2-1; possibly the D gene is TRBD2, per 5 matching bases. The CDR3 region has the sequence CASSQGGMVITRDEQFF. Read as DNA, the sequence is TGCGCCAGCAGCCAAGGGGGAATGGTAATTACGCGGGATGAGCAGTTCTTC.